The source of this T cell receptor beta chain is a study of beta chain features in type 1 diabetes. Study-wide results and limits: The question left open here concerned HLA type influencing TCRB rearrangement. For patients, the naive, central memory and Treg TCRB repertoires appeared more alike than for healthy donors.

Remarks on this clone: As yet, its antigen is unknown.

Sequencing targeted expressed TCRB transcripts, as all isolated RNA had been reverse transcribed. Using immunoSEQ multiplex PCR, the repertoire was profiled, and TCRdb retains in-frame clones only, with some absent. This sample has 300,000 to 350,000 clones; roughly 21% occur once, and the top ten carry approximately 0.041%. One heparinised draw, averaging about 116 mL, was taken per donor. The sample consisted of naive CD4+ T cells from blood. The clonotype originates from a woman aged 18-35 years in good health.

As DNA, the CDR3 is TGTGCCAGCAGCCCGTACTTGAACACTGAAGCTTTCTTT. It yields the protein CASSPYLNTEAFF. The chain is built from TRBV7-2 and TRBJ1-1; D gene uncertain. Germline CDR1 is SGHTA and CDR2 is FQGNSA. V gave up 5 bases and J gave up 0 bases, with 7 bases separating them. This CDR3 is 13 amino acids long. The whole variable domain, remainder taken from reference TRBV7-2 and TRBJ1-1, is GAGVSQSPSNKVTEKGKDVELRCDPISGHTALYWYRQSLGQGLEFLIYFQGNSAPDKSGLPSDRFSAERTGGSVSTLTIQRTQQEDSAVYLCASSPYLNTEAFFGQGTRLTVV.